The rows below give T cell receptor beta chains drawn from one sample of a study of cytomegalovirus exposure and HLA in healthy donors. The protocol was immunoSEQ multiplex PCR, while the TCRdb copy is restricted to in-frame clones and leaves out a portion. Of some 130,000 clones in the sample, roughly 89% were seen once. Sequencing was done on a sample of PBMCs. The origin of the receptors is a woman aged 18-35 years in good health and CMV-seronegative. Each CDR3 is given with its conserved first and last residue.

TRBV6-1	TRBJ1-1	CASSEKGGRTEAFF
TRBV27	TRBJ2-2	CASSFAWDFGPGELFF
TRBV5-4	TRBJ2-1	CASSLETVYSEQFF
TRBV7-3	TRBJ1-2	CASSSKTRGLSPVRPFYGYTF
TRBV7-9	TRBJ1-1	CASSYSRNTEAFF
TRBV5-5	TRBJ2-7	CASSAVGGMDEQYF
TRBV5-4	TRBJ1-4	CASSPGTGFEKLFF
TRBV6-5	TRBJ1-2	CASTPSGANYGYTF
TRBV18	TRBJ2-1	CASSQQGAAYNEQFF
TRBV7-5	TRBJ1-2	CARSWRRGGYTF
TRBV5-1	TRBJ1-3	CASSAGQGGNTIYF
TRBV5-1	TRBJ2-2	CASSEGGELFF
TRBV6-5	TRBJ1-1	CASSRDRGGEAFF
TRBV2	TRBJ2-5	CASSGNRQETQYF
TRBV2	TRBJ1-2	CARRFRDTINYGYTF
TRBV4-1	TRBJ2-7	CASSGNRGRSYEQYF
TRBV11-2	TRBJ1-1	CASSLGQLTEAFF
TRBV5-4	TRBJ1-1	CASSQGLAEAFF
TRBV7-9	TRBJ1-4	CASRRSSTNEKLFF
TRBV6-5	TRBJ1-3	CASSYSWTYSGNTIYF
TRBV9	TRBJ1-5	CASSVTGASNQPQHF
TRBV7-6	TRBJ1-2	CASSQQGYGYTF
TRBV2	TRBJ1-6	CASRYGTANSPLHF
TRBV6-6	TRBJ1-1	CASSYSGQQNTEAFF
TRBV9	TRBJ2-6	CASSGGSSGSSGANVLTF
TRBV4-1	TRBJ1-5	CASSLLPYSNQPQHF
TRBV27	TRBJ1-2	CASSPDRDMRGYTF
TRBV15	TRBJ2-3	CATSRGGTSGTDTQYF
TRBV14	TRBJ1-6	CASSLLKGDSPLHF
TRBV7-9	TRBJ1-1	CASSLGRAVMNTEAFF
TRBV15	TRBJ1-1	CATSPPGRSPLEAFF
TRBV9	TRBJ1-4	CASSVQGQATNEKLFF
TRBV10-3	TRBJ1-2	CAISGDSLLVEGYTF
TRBV5-1	TRBJ1-3	CASSLEAGSGNTIYF
TRBV5-4	TRBJ1-4	CASSLGARAGRTEKLFF